The 23 T cell receptor beta chains reported below all come from one sample, sequenced in a study of T cell changes during pregnancy in multiple sclerosis. Measured with immunoSEQ multiplex PCR; TCRdb has only the in-frame clones, and not every one. The repertoire has about 32,000 clones, over 85% of them found once; the top ten carry less than 6%. The specimen was CD8+ T cells from peripheral blood mononuclear cells, collected in the first trimester of pregnancy. The receptors come from a female donor with multiple sclerosis, enrolled in a pregnancy study.

V and J are TRBV4-1 and TRBJ2-5, with 10 bases identical to TRBD2. The CDR3 loop spans 15 amino acids. J lost 3 bases, V lost 5 bases, and 6 bases had no gene match. Germline V gene sequence: CDR1 MGHRA, CDR2 YSYEKL. CDR3 amino acids: CASSSRAGGEETQYF. Here the CDR3 DNA reads TGCGCCAGCAGCAGCAGAGCGGGGGGGGAAGAGACCCAGTACTTC.

The chain couples TRBV4-1 to TRBJ2-6; D may be TRBD2 (5 bases). The CDR3 is made up of 18 amino acids. Germline loops: CDR1 MGHRA, CDR2 YSYEKL. Trimming stripped 4 bases from V and 5 bases from J, with 21 bases between. The CDR3: CASSPTRSEARWANVLTF. The CDR3 bases are TGCGCCAGCAGCCCGACGAGGTCGGAGGCTCGGTGGGCCAACGTCCTGACTTTC.

The J gene is TRBJ1-3, the V gene TRBV2; no reliable D call. Trimming cost V 0 bases and J 2 bases, with 8 bases left between them. This CDR3 is built from 15 residues. Germline assignment: CDR1 SNHLY and CDR2 FYNNEI. CDR3 protein: CASSEAGGPGNTIYF. The CDR3 DNA reads as TGTGCCAGCAGTGAAGCGGGAGGGCCTGGAAACACCATATATTTT.

The chain has TRBV27 and TRBJ2-1; 9 positions match TRBD2. Losses at the gene ends were 4 bases for V and 0 bases for J; bases not matched to a gene: 7. Germline CDR1 MNHEY, CDR2 SMNVEV (reference sequence). This CDR3 has 17 residues. This CDR3 reads CASSSLETSGSYNEQFF. The DNA of the CDR3 is TGTGCCAGCAGTTCACTCGAGACTAGCGGCTCCTACAATGAGCAGTTCTTC.

The V and J genes are TRBV4-1 and TRBJ1-2; TRBD1 aligns across 8 bases. V was clipped by 3 bases and J by 3 bases; unmatched bases: 3. Germline CDR1 reads MGHRA; CDR2 reads YSYEKL. The CDR3 sequence is 14 residues long. The CDR3 loop reads CASSQTGVDYGYTF. The DNA of the CDR3 is TGCGCCAGCAGCCAGACAGGGGTCGACTATGGCTACACCTTC.

The V gene is TRBV4-1, the J gene TRBJ1-1; D not certain. The ends were cut back, 3 bases at V and 6 bases at J, with 17 bases in the middle. This CDR3 has 15 amino acids. Germline V gene data show CDR1 as MGHRA and CDR2 as YSYEKL. This CDR3 is CASSHIGEESAEAFF. The DNA for the CDR3 is TGCGCCAGCAGCCATATCGGAGAGGAGTCGGCTGAAGCTTTCTTT.

The chain carries TRBV7-2 and TRBJ2-1, with 9 bases aligning to TRBD2. After removal of 1 base from V and 2 bases from J, the junction contained 6 bases not matched to a gene. Germline V gene data show CDR1 as SGHTA and CDR2 as FQGNSA. This CDR3 has 17 residues. For the CDR3, the DNA is TGTGCCAGCAGCTTAGAGACTAGCGGTATTGCCTACAATGAGCAGTTCTTC. It encodes CASSLETSGIAYNEQFF.

The chain has TRBV6-5 and TRBJ1-5; D possibly corresponds to TRBD1 (5 bases). Germline lookup yields CDR1 MNHEY and CDR2 SVGAGI. With 6 bases removed from V and 4 bases from J, the gap between germline ends came to 16 bases. The CDR3 has 15 residues. Here the CDR3 DNA reads TGTGCCAGCAGAAAGACAGTTGCCCTAAATCAGCCCCAGCATTTT. This sequence encodes CASRKTVALNQPQHF.

The gene calls are TRBV19 and TRBJ2-7, with 9 bases fitting TRBD2. V shed 3 bases and J 4 bases; nucleotides not matched to a gene: 7. Germline CDR1 LNHDA, CDR2 SQIVND (reference sequence). This CDR3 has 15 residues. The CDR3 is CASSMPGLAGYEQYF. Here the CDR3 DNA reads TGTGCCAGTAGTATGCCGGGACTAGCCGGGTACGAGCAGTACTTC.

J is TRBJ2-1 and V is TRBV5-1, with D possibly being TRBD2 (6 bases). The CDR3 runs 18 residues. The V and J ends lost 0 bases and 4 bases respectively, with 20 bases between them. From germline, CDR1 is SGHRS and CDR2 YFSETQ. The CDR3 DNA reads TGCGCCAGCAGCTTGGGGCCAGGTGGGAGGTGGGGATACAATGAGCAGTTCTTC. This gives the protein CASSLGPGGRWGYNEQFF.

The chain recombines TRBV6-4 with TRBJ1-1; TRBD1 aligns across 8 bases. Unmatched junction bases numbered 11, after V lost 1 base and J lost 1 base. CDR1 is MRHNA, CDR2 SNTAGT, per germline. CDR3 size: 18 residues. The CDR3 reads CASSDLDRAPHWNTEAFF. The CDR3 coding sequence is TGTGCCAGCAGTGACTTGGACAGGGCCCCGCACTGGAACACTGAAGCTTTCTTT.

V and J are TRBV27 and TRBJ2-1; D is perhaps TRBD1 (6 bases). V lost 0 bases, J lost 9 bases, and 18 bases lay in between. Germline V lookup: CDR1 MNHEY, CDR2 SMNVEV (reference sequence). CDR3 length: 16 amino acids. CDR3 amino acids: CASSLSDRSISGEQFF. For the CDR3, the DNA is TGTGCCAGCAGTTTATCCGACAGGTCCATCTCTGGTGAGCAGTTCTTC.

V and J are TRBV6-6 and TRBJ2-7; 7 positions match TRBD2. CDR3 size: 16 residues. Germline-derived CDR1 and CDR2 are MNHNY and SVGAGI (reference sequence). V gave up 4 bases and J gave up 4 bases; unmatched junction bases: 13. In nucleotides, the CDR3 is TGTGCCAGCAGTTTCCCCAGGGAGGGTCCCCCGTACGAGCAGTACTTC. Protein: CASSFPREGPPYEQYF.

V gene TRBV9 combines with J gene TRBJ2-7, with TRBD1 matching 9 bases. The germline V gene encodes CDR1 SGDLS and CDR2 YYNGEE. J was trimmed by 0 bases and V by 2 bases; bases with no gene match: 3. The CDR3 extends over 15 amino acids. The CDR3 loop reads CASSVDRGISYEQYF. CDR3 sequence (DNA): TGTGCCAGCAGCGTCGACAGGGGGATCTCCTACGAGCAGTACTTC.

This clone occurred once. The chain employs TRBV7-2 and TRBJ1-3; D is possibly TRBD1 (5 bases). The germline gives CDR1 SGHTA, CDR2 FQGNSA. The V and J ends lost 5 bases and 4 bases respectively, with 21 bases between them. The CDR3 extends over 17 amino acids. The CDR3 here is CASSLNGGDGWGNTIYF. In nucleotides, the CDR3 is TGTGCCAGCAGCCTCAATGGGGGGGATGGGTGGGGAAACACCATATATTTT. The whole variable domain, remainder taken from reference TRBV7-2 and TRBJ1-3, is GAGVSQSPSNKVTEKGKDVELRCDPISGHTALYWYRQSLGQGLEFLIYFQGNSAPDKSGLPSDRFSAERTGGSVSTLTIQRTQQEDSAVYLCASSLNGGDGWGNTIYFGEGSWLTVV.

CDR3 in amino acids: CASSQEGQAAGELFF. CDR3 nucleotide sequence: TGCGCCAGCAGCCAAGAGGGACAGGCGGCCGGGGAGCTGTTTTTT. The rearrangement uses TRBV4-3 and TRBJ2-2; 8 bases map to TRBD1. Unmatched junction bases numbered 3, after V lost 0 bases and J lost 6 bases. The CDR3 runs to 15 residues. Per germline, CDR1 LGHNA and CDR2 YSLEER.

The chain combines TRBV27 with TRBJ2-7, with a tentative D call TRBD1 (6 bases). CDR3 length: 15 residues. The V gene's germline CDR1 is MNHEY and CDR2 SMNVEV (reference sequence). V dropped 5 bases and J dropped 1 base, with 15 bases sitting between them. CDR3 DNA sequence: TGTGCCAGCAGTCCCGGACAGATCCTTTCCTACGAGCAGTACTTC. This encodes CASSPGQILSYEQYF.

The chain carries TRBV9 and TRBJ1-5; D gene ambiguous. Germline lookup yields CDR1 SGDLS and CDR2 YYNGEE. The CDR3 totals 15 residues. Trimming took off 4 bases at V and 1 base at J, with 12 bases between the two ends. CDR3 residues: CASSTGGLSNQPQHF. DNA for the CDR3: TGTGCCAGCAGCACCGGCGGGTTGAGCAATCAGCCCCAGCATTTT. The full variable domain, completed using reference TRBV9 and TRBJ1-5, is DSGVTQTPKHLITATGQRVTLRCSPRSGDLSVYWYQQSLDQGLQFLIQYYNGEERAKGNILERFSAQQFPDLHSELNLSSLELGDSALYFCASSTGGLSNQPQHFGDGTRLSIL.

This chain links TRBV5-6 with TRBJ2-7, with a tentative D call TRBD2 (5 bases). With 2 bases removed from V and 2 bases from J, the gap between germline ends came to 17 bases. The CDR3 has 16 amino acids. In germline, CDR1 is SGHDT, CDR2 YYEEEE. CDR3 coding DNA: TGTGCCAGCAGCTTCGGATGGAGCGGAAACCCCTACGAGCAGTACTTC. As protein: CASSFGWSGNPYEQYF.

The chain recombines TRBV7-6 with TRBJ2-3; 9 bases map to TRBD2. The J segment lost 6 bases and the V segment lost 5 bases, leaving 15 bases of the junction unmatched. The CDR3 runs to 17 residues. Germline loops: CDR1 SGHVS, CDR2 FNYEAQ. The CDR3 DNA sequence: TGTGCCAGCAGCGACCAAGGGGGGCTAGCGGGACCGGATACGCAGTATTTT. It is translated as CASSDQGGLAGPDTQYF.

The chain employs TRBV28 and TRBJ2-7; a weak D match, TRBD1 (6 bases). The V and J ends lost 2 bases and 4 bases respectively, with 12 bases between them. The CDR3 totals 14 residues. Germline V gene data show CDR1 as MDHEN and CDR2 as SYDVKM. In DNA, the CDR3 is TGTGCCAGCAGTTTAACAGGGTGGGTATACGAGCAGTACTTC. This translates into CASSLTGWVYEQYF. Together with reference TRBV28 and TRBJ2-7, the CDR3 gives the full variable domain: DVKVTQSSRYLVKRTGEKVFLECVQDMDHENMFWYRQDPGLGLRLIYFSYDVKMKEKGDIPEGYSVSREKKERFSLILESASTNQTSMYLCASSLTGWVYEQYFGPGTRLTVT.

This clone was found a few times. The chain is built from TRBV18 and TRBJ2-7; TRBD2 matches at 11 bases. Per the germline V gene, CDR1 is KGHSH and CDR2 is LQKENI. This CDR3 is 14 amino acids long. Losses at the gene ends were 1 base for V and 4 bases for J; bases not matched to a gene: 0. The CDR3 DNA is TGTGCCAGCTCACCACGGACTAGCGGGTACGAGCAGTACTTC. Translated: CASSPRTSGYEQYF.

The rearrangement uses TRBV6-1 and TRBJ1-5; D not resolved. Deletions cut 5 bases from V and 4 bases from J, with 9 bases between. CDR3 size: 13 residues. Germline values: CDR1 MNHNS, CDR2 SASEGT. CDR3 coding DNA: TGTGCCAGCAGTCGCGTCCGTAATCAGCCCCAGCATTTT. This translates into CASSRVRNQPQHF.